This TCR beta chain derives from a study of blood T cell repertoires in COVID-19. Turning to the study itself: PBMCs, B-cell-depleted T cells, or T cells were the source of the cDNA or gDNA that made up the material.

Under the authors' procedure: Using reference gene primer amplification, nucleated cell counts were estimated. Libraries were prepared by immunoSEQ multiplex PCR; TCRdb keeps only in-frame clonotypes and omits some of them. Clonal size and the V and J genes are those of that table, whereas D and trimming came from the DNA. This table has approximately 500,000 clones, around 85% appearing once. Germline CDR1 SGHTA, CDR2 FQGNSA. V shed 3 bases and J shed 2 bases, with 11 bases lying between them. This CDR3 spans 15 amino acids. In its sample, this clone was seen once. The receptor comes from a human donor in a cohort sampled during active COVID-19. What was sequenced was peripheral blood. The genes are TRBV7-2 and TRBJ2-1; a possible D gene is TRBD2 (5 bases). The CDR3 nucleotides are TGTGCCAGCAGCTTCGGCGGGTCACCCTACAATGAGCAGTTCTTC. It translates to CASSFGGSPYNEQFF.